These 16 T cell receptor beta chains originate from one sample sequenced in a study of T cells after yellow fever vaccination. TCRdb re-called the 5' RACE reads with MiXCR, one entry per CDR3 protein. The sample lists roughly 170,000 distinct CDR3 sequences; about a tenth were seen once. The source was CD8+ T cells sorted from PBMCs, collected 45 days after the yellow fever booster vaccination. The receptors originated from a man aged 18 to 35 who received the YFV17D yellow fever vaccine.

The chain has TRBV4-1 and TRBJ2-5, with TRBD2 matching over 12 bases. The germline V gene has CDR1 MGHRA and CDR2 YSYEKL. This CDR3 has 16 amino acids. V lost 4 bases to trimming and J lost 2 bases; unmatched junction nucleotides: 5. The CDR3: CASSPLAGGLQETQYF. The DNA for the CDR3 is TGCGCCAGCAGCCCTCTAGCGGGGGGGTTACAAGAGACCCAGTACTTC.

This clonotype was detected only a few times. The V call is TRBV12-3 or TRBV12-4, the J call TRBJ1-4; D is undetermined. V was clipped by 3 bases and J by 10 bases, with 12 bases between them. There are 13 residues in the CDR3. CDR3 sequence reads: CASSLGGLGKLFF. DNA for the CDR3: TGTGCCAGCAGTTTGGGAGGGCTCGGAAAACTGTTTTTT.

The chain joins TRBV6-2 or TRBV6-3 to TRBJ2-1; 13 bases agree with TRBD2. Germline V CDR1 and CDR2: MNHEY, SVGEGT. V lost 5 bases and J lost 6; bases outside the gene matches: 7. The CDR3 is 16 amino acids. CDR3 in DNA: TGTGCCAGCAGTATAACAGGGACTAGCGGGATCAATGAGCAGTTCTTC. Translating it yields CASSITGTSGINEQFF.

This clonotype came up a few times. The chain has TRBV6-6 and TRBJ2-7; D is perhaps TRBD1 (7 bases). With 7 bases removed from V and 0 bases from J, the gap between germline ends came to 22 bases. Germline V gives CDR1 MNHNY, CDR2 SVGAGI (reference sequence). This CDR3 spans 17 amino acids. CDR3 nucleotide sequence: TGTGCCAGCAATGAGGAGGGGGCGCCCCCGTACTCCTACGAGCAGTACTTC. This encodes CASNEEGAPPYSYEQYF.

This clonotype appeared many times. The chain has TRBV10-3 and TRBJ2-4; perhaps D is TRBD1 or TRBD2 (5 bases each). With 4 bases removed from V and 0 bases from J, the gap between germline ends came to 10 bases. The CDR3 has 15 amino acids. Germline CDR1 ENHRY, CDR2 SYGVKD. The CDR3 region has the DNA TGTGCCATCAGTGGGGGGACGATAGCCAAAAACATTCAGTACTTC. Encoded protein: CAISGGTIAKNIQYF.

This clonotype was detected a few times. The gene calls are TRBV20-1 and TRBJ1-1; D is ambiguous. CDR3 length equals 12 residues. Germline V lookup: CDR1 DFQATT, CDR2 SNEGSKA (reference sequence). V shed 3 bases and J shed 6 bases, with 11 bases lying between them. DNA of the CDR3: TGCAGTGCTAGGGGTGATGAGGCTGAAGCTTTCTTT. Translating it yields CSARGDEAEAFF.

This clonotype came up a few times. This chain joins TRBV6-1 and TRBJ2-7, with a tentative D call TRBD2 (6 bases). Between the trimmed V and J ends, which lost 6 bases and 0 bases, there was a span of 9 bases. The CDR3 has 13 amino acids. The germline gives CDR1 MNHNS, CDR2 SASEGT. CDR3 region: CASSAGLSYEQYV. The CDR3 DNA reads TGTGCCAGCAGCGCGGGACTCTCCTACGAGCAGTACGTC.

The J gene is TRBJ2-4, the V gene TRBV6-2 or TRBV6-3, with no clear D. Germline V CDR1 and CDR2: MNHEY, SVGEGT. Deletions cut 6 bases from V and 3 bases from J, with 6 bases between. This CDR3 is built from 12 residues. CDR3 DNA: TGTGCCAGCAGGGGTGGCAAAAACATTCAGTACTTC. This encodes CASRGGKNIQYF.

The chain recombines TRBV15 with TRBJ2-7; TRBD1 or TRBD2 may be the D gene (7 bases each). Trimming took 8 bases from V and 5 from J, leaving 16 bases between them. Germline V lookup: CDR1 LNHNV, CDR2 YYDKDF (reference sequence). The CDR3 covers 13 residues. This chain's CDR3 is CATGRGTEHEQYF. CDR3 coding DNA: TGTGCCACCGGGAGGGGGACAGAACACGAGCAGTACTTC. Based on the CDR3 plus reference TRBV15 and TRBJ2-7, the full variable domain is DAMVIQNPRYQVTQFGKPVTLSCSQTLNHNVMYWYQQKSSQAPKLLFHYYDKDFNNEADTPDNFQSRRPNTSFCFLDIRSPGLGDTAMYLCATGRGTEHEQYFGPGTRLTVT.

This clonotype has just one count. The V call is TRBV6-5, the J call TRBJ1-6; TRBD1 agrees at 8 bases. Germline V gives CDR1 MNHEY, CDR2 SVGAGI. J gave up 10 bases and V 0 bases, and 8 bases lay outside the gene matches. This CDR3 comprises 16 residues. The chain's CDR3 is CASSYSLGTGVSPLHF. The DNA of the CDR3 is TGTGCCAGCAGTTACTCTCTCGGGACAGGAGTATCACCCCTCCACTTT.

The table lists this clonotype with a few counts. The CDR3 loop reads CASSLRQGHQPQHF. The CDR3 DNA is TGCGCCAGCAGCCTTCGACAGGGTCATCAGCCCCAGCATTTT. The J gene is TRBJ1-5, the V gene TRBV4-1; 7 bases are shared with TRBD1. With V trimmed by 4 bases and J by 5 bases, 5 bases remained unmatched. The CDR3 is 14 amino acids. The V gene's germline CDR1 is MGHRA and CDR2 YSYEKL.

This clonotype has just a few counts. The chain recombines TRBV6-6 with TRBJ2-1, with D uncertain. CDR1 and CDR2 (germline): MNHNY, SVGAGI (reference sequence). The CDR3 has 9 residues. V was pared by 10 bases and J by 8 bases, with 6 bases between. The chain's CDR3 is CATGDEQFF. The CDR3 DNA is TGTGCCACGGGCGATGAGCAGTTCTTC.

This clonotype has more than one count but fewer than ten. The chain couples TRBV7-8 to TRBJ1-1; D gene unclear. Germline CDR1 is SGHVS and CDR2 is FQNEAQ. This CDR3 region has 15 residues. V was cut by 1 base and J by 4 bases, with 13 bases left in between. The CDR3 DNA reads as TGTGCCAGCAGCTTAGTTGGTAGCCTCGGCACTGAAGCTTTCTTT. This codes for CASSLVGSLGTEAFF.

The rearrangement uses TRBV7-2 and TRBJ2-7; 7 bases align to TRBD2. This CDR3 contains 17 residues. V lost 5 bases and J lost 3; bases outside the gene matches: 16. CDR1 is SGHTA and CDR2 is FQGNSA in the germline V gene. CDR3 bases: TGTGCCAGCAGCCCCGCCTGGACTAGTCCTCAAATCTACGAGCAGTACTTC. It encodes CASSPAWTSPQIYEQYF.

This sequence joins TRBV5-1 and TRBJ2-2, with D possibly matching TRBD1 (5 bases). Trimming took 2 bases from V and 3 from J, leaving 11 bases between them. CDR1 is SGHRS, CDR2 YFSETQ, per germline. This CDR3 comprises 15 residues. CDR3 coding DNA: TGCGCCAGCAGCTTCGACAGCTCCTACACCGGGGAGCTGTTTTTT. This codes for CASSFDSSYTGELFF.

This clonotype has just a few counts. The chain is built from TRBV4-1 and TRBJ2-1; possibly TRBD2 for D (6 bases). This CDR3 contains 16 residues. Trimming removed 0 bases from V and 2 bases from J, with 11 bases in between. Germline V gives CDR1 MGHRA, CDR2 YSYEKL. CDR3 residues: CASSQDLAGPYNEQFF. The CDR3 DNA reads TGCGCCAGCAGCCAAGATCTGGCGGGGCCCTACAATGAGCAGTTCTTC.